Below, one T cell receptor beta chain is given with its context. The antigen is not known. The CDR3 contains 16 residues. V dropped 7 bases and J dropped 1 base, with 20 bases sitting between them. Germline CDR1 and CDR2: MNHEY and SVGEGT. Semi-nested PCR with Nested Universal Primer A followed constant-region reverse priming of full-length variable regions. Each CDR3 protein is one row after TCRdb ran MiXCR on the 5' RACE reads. The sample lists about 57,000 distinct CDR3 sequences, roughly 28% occurring once. Whole-study findings and limits: Tumor memory CD4+ T cell TCR gene usage was found to cluster with blood and lymph node memory CD4+ cells and with lymph node naive CD4+ cells.

Memory CD4+ T cells were sorted as CD4+CD45RO+CD25- cells. The sample was tumor-infiltrating memory CD4+ T cells sorted from the breast tumor. Subset in this sample: memory CD4+ T cells, CD4+CD45RO+CD25-. J is TRBJ2-7 and V is TRBV6-2 or TRBV6-3, with no clear D. This receptor was identified in a female donor with breast cancer. The CDR3 nucleotides are TGTGCCAGCACCCCCCCTCCTGGCTTCAAATCCTACGAGCAGTACTTC. It codes for CASTPPPGFKSYEQYF.